The present TCR beta chain was sequenced within a study of cytomegalovirus exposure and HLA in healthy donors. Participants comprised healthy donors of bone marrow. In its sample, this clone was seen once. The PCR employed 60 Vbeta primers together with 13 Jbeta primers. Sequenced by immunoSEQ multiplex PCR; TCRdb stores in-frame clones only, minus some. The sample includes over 55,000 clones, 80% to 90% seen only once; the top ten take around an eighth. Germline V gene sequence: CDR1 SGHDT, CDR2 YYEEEE. CDR3 length: 17 residues. V trimming: 1 base; J trimming: 2 bases; junction bases outside the gene matches: 9.

The sequenced sample was PBMCs. The chain carries TRBV5-6 and TRBJ2-7, with 10 bases fitting TRBD2. The TCR sequence derives from a young woman in good health and CMV-seropositive. In DNA form, the CDR3 reads TGTGCCAGCAGCTTGTCCCTAGCGGGAGTGAGAGCCTACGAGCAGTACTTC. It translates to CASSLSLAGVRAYEQYF.